This section outlines one T cell receptor (beta chain) sequence together with its context. The antigen remains undetermined. With molecular barcodes, quantitative 5'-RACE was used to make the TCR beta libraries. TCRdb re-analysed the 5' RACE reads in MiXCR, keeping a single row per CDR3 protein. The repertoire holds 300,000 to 350,000 distinct CDR3 sequences, around 20% seen once, with around 3.2% in the top ten. Per germline, CDR1 MNHNS and CDR2 SASEGT. The CDR3 is 14 amino acids. V lost 0 bases and J 3 bases, leaving 9 bases between the germline ends. This sample was taken from a study of CD8 T cells in ankylosing spondylitis. Findings of the study overall: Matched ankylosing spondylitis synovial fluid reportedly contained a significantly enriched population of disease-linked clones.

The chain is built from TRBV6-1 and TRBJ2-7; D unresolved. The sequence was collected from a female donor with ankylosing spondylitis or in good health (not recorded which). The specimen was blood, either unsorted or a sorted T cell fraction (not recorded which). Here the CDR3 DNA reads TGTGCCAGCAGTGAAGCCCACAGATTCTACGAGCAGTACTTC. Translating it yields CASSEAHRFYEQYF.